This T cell receptor (beta chain) stems from a study of cytomegalovirus exposure and HLA in healthy donors. The PCR contained 60 Vbeta and 13 Jbeta primers. Produced via immunoSEQ multiplex PCR; TCRdb's table is partial and in-frame only. The repertoire consists of 100,000 or so clones, with roughly 82% occurring once and the leading ten covering nearly 3.5%. Trimming removed 1 base from V and 3 bases from J, with 8 bases in between. The CDR3 totals 14 residues. Germline V CDR1 and CDR2: SGHNT, YENEEA. The chain uses TRBV11-3 and TRBJ2-3; D gene ambiguous. The sample taken for sequencing was PBMCs. This sequence originates from a man aged 25-45 years in good health and CMV-seropositive. The CDR3 nucleotides are TGTGCCAGCAGCTTAGGCCAGGTGACAGATACGCAGTATTTT. Translated: CASSLGQVTDTQYF.